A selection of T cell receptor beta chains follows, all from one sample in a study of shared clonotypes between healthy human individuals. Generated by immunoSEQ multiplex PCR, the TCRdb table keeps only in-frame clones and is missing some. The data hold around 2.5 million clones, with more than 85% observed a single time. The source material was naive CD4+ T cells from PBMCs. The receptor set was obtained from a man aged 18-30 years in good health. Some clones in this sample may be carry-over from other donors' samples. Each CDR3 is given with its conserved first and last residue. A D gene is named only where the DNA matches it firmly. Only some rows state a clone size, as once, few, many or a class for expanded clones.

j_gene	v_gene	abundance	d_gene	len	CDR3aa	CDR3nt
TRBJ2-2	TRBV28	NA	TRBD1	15	CASSLGQTNTGELFF	TGTGCCAGCAGTTTGGGACAGACGAACACCGGGGAGCTGTTTTTT
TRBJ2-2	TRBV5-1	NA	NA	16	CASSLMPGSNTGELFF	TGCGCCAGCAGCTTAATGCCAGGTTCTAACACCGGGGAGCTGTTTTTT
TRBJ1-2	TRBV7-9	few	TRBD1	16	CASSLTPSGTAYGYTF	TGTGCCAGCAGCTTGACGCCGTCCGGGACAGCCTATGGCTACACCTTC
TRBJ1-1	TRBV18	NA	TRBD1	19	CASSPLFIGGAGPPPEAFF	TGTGCCAGCTCACCCCTCTTTATAGGGGGCGCGGGGCCCCCTCCTGAAGCTTTCTTT
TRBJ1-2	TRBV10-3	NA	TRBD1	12	CAISAGGYGYTF	TGTGCCATCAGTGCAGGGGGCTATGGCTACACCTTC
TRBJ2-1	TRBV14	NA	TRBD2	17	CASSQYSSGSSYNEQFF	TGTGCCAGCAGCCAATACTCTAGCGGGAGCTCCTACAATGAGCAGTTCTTC
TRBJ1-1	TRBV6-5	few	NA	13	CASTRDGETRAFF	TGTGCCAGCACCAGAGACGGGGAGACTAGAGCTTTCTTT
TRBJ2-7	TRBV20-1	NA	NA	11	CSAPRNYEQYF	TGCAGTGCTCCTAGGAACTACGAGCAGTACTTC
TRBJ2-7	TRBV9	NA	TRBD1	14	CASSSGQGSYEQYF	TGTGCCAGCAGCTCCGGACAGGGTAGTTACGAGCAGTACTTC
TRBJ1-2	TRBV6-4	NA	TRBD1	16	CASSASRDSFLYGYTF	TGTGCCAGCAGTGCCTCCCGGGACAGTTTCCTTTATGGCTACACCTTC
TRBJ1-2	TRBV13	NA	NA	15	CASSLGTGSGYGYTF	TGTGCCAGCAGCTTAGGAACAGGGAGCGGCTATGGCTACACCTTC
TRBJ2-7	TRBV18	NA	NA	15	CASSPGDRSFYEQYF	TGTGCCAGCTCACCGGGGGACCGTAGCTTCTACGAGCAGTACTTC
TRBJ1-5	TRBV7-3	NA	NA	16	CASSLGQGNSNQPQHF	TGTGCCAGCAGCTTAGGTCAGGGAAATAGCAATCAGCCCCAGCATTTT
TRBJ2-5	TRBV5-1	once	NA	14	CASSLERAGETQYF	TGCGCCAGCAGCTTGGAACGAGCGGGAGAGACCCAGTACTTC
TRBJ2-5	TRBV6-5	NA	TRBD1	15	CASSYSGQGGETQYF	TGTGCCAGCAGTTACAGCGGACAGGGGGGAGAGACCCAGTACTTC
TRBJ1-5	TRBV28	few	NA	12	CASSLQGQPQHF	TGTGCCAGCAGTCTCCAGGGGCAGCCCCAGCATTTT
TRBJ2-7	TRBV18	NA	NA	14	CASSPATDAYEQYF	TGTGCCAGCTCACCAGCGACAGATGCCTACGAGCAGTACTTC
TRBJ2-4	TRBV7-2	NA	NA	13	CASSLGRGDIQYF	TGTGCCAGCAGCTTAGGGAGGGGAGACATTCAGTACTTC
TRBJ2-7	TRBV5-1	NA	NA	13	CASSPSGRYEQYF	TGCGCCAGCAGCCCCTCGGGGCGTTACGAGCAGTACTTC
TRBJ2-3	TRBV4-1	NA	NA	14	CASSHRTLTDTQYF	TGCGCCAGCAGCCACCGGACTCTCACAGATACGCAGTATTTT
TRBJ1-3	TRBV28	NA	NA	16	CASSLSPALSGNTIYF	TGTGCCAGCAGTTTATCGCCAGCCCTCTCTGGAAACACCATATATTTT
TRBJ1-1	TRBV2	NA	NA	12	CASSDYRVGAFF	TGTGCCAGCAGCGACTACAGGGTTGGAGCTTTCTTT
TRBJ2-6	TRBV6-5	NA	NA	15	CASSPQLSGANVLTF	TGTGCCAGCAGTCCACAGCTCTCTGGGGCCAACGTCCTGACTTTC
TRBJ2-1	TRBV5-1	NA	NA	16	CASSLAVATPYNEQFF	TGCGCCAGCAGCTTGGCGGTAGCGACTCCCTACAATGAGCAGTTCTTC
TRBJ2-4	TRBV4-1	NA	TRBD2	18	CASSPGLAGPVAKNIQYF	TGCGCCAGCAGCCCGGGACTAGCGGGCCCCGTAGCCAAAAACATTCAGTACTTC
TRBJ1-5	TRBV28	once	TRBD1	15	CASAYIGTGNQPQHF	TGTGCCAGCGCTTATATTGGGACAGGGAATCAGCCCCAGCATTTT
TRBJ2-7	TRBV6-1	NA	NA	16	CASSEVGWGRLYEQYF	TGTGCCAGCAGTGAAGTGGGGTGGGGTCGCCTCTACGAGCAGTACTTC
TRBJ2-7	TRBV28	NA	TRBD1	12	CASRRPGTGTNF	TGTGCCAGCAGGCGGCCCGGGACAGGGACGAACTTC
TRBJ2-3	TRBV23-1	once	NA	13	CASSHQDTDTQYF	TGCGCCAGCAGTCACCAGGACACAGATACGCAGTATTTT
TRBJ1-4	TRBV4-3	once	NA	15	CASSQKGGLEEKLFF	TGCGCCAGCAGCCAAAAAGGGGGGTTGGAAGAAAAACTGTTTTTT
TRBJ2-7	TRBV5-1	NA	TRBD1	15	CASSPWDSRSYEQYF	TGCGCCAGCAGCCCCTGGGACAGCCGCTCCTACGAGCAGTACTTC
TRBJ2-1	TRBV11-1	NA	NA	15	CASSLETGAYNEQFF	TGTGCCAGCAGCTTAGAGACAGGAGCCTACAATGAGCAGTTCTTC
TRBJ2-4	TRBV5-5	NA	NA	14	CASSLRETKNIQYF	TGTGCCAGCAGCTTGAGGGAAACCAAAAACATTCAGTACTTC
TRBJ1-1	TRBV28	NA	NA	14	CASNLIGFGTEAFF	TGTGCCAGCAATTTAATAGGGTTTGGCACTGAAGCTTTCTTT
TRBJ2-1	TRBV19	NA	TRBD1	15	CASTPTGASYNEQFF	TGTGCCAGTACCCCGACAGGGGCTTCCTACAATGAGCAGTTCTTC
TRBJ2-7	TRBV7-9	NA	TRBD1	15	CASSTPTGIPLEQYF	TGTGCCAGCAGCACCCCGACAGGGATCCCCCTCGAGCAGTACTTC
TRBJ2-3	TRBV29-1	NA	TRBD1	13	CSSGQGATDTQYF	TGCAGCTCTGGACAGGGGGCCACAGATACGCAGTATTTT
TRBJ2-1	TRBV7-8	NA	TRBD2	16	CASSQPGGTFPQEQFF	TGTGCCAGCAGCCAGCCGGGGGGGACCTTCCCCCAGGAGCAGTTCTTC
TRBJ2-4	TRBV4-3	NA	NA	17	CASSQGSSGLAKNIQYF	TGCGCCAGCAGCCAAGGCAGTAGCGGATTAGCCAAAAACATTCAGTACTTC
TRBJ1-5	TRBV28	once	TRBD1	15	CASNGAGGNNQPQHF	TGTGCCAGCAATGGGGCAGGGGGCAACAATCAGCCCCAGCATTTT
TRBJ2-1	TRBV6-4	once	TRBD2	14	CASSASGTSGRPFF	TGTGCCAGCAGCGCCTCCGGGACTAGCGGGAGGCCGTTCTTC
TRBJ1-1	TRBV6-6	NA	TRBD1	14	CATRGKMINTEAFF	TGTGCCACCAGGGGGAAAATGATAAACACTGAAGCTTTCTTT
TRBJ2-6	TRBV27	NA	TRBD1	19	CASSQPGTAAVSGANVLTF	TGTGCCAGCAGCCAACCTGGGACAGCCGCCGTCTCTGGGGCCAACGTCCTGACTTTC
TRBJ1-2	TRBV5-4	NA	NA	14	CASSPRTANYGYTF	TGTGCCAGCAGCCCTAGGACGGCTAACTATGGCTACACCTTC
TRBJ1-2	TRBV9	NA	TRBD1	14	CASSVDGTGGGYTF	TGTGCCAGCAGCGTAGACGGGACAGGGGGTGGCTACACCTTC
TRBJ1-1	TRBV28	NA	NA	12	CASSTQGNEAFF	TGTGCCAGCAGTACACAGGGCAACGAAGCTTTCTTT